Described below is a single T cell receptor (beta chain) sequence and its context. The authors sequenced unsorted PBMC DNA on ten immunoSEQ deep assay plates. In the authors' workflow: ImmunoSEQ supplied junction-only sequences lacking quality scores, so filtering was different. The data were produced by immunoSEQ multiplex PCR, yet TCRdb's version contains in-frame clones alone and is incomplete. The V and J calls and clone size are taken from that table; D and trimming were inferred from the DNA. The sample has around 530,000 clones; roughly four fifths are singletons. The CDR3 is 15 amino acids. The ends were cut back, 2 bases at V and 6 bases at J, with 19 bases in the middle. Looked up from germline, CDR1 is GTSNPN and CDR2 is SVGIG (reference sequence). The data were taken from a study of shared clonotypes between healthy human individuals. In unsorted samples, genomic DNA was obtained using roughly 90 million PBMCs.

The sequence was collected from a woman between 35 and 50 years old in good health. Some clones in this sample may be carry-over from other donors' samples. The genes are TRBV30 and TRBJ1-1, with D possibly TRBD1 on 6 matching bases. Sequenced: PBMCs. In nucleotides, the CDR3 is TGTGCCTGGAGTTCCGATGGGGGGCCTCTCTCTGAAGCTTTCTTT. It is translated as CAWSSDGGPLSEAFF.